This is a list of T cell receptor beta chains from one sample in a study of T-cell reconstitution after alpha-beta-depleted transplantation in children. One entry per CDR3 protein, called by TCRdb with MiXCR from the PCR reads. The sample shows about 980,000 distinct CDR3 sequences, around 30% of them seen only once. Source: PBMCs, mostly from graft donor cells, taken 360 days after TCRalphabeta/CD19-depleted stem cell transplant. All receptors come from a boy younger than two who had a stem cell transplant for SCID, so the T cells may come from the graft donor. CDR3s include the opening cysteine and the closing phenylalanine or tryptophan. The D gene is left open where the match is weak. Clone sizes are given selectively: once, few, many, or a class where the clone is expanded.

CDR3nt: TGCGCCAGCAGCCAAGGGAAACTCTGGCGGGGCACTGAAGCTTTCTTT; CDR3aa: CASSQGKLWRGTEAFF; v_gene: TRBV4-1; abundance: -; d_gene: -; j_gene: TRBJ1-1
CDR3nt: TGTGCCAGCTCACAATGGAGGGTTGGGAACACTGAAGCTTTCTTT; CDR3aa: CASSQWRVGNTEAFF; v_gene: TRBV18; abundance: -; d_gene: -; j_gene: TRBJ1-1
CDR3nt: TGTGCCAGCAGCCCCGCCCCGGGACTGAAACCCTTAAATGAGCAGTTCTTC; CDR3aa: CASSPAPGLKPLNEQFF; v_gene: TRBV12-3/TRBV12-4; abundance: -; d_gene: -; j_gene: TRBJ2-1
CDR3nt: TGTGCCAGCAGCACGGGACAGGGAGCCTACGAGCAGTACTTC; CDR3aa: CASSTGQGAYEQYF; v_gene: TRBV21-1; abundance: many; d_gene: -; j_gene: TRBJ2-7
CDR3nt: TGTGCCAGCAGCCTCTGGACAGGGGGCTTCGGGGAGCTGTTTTTT; CDR3aa: CASSLWTGGFGELFF; v_gene: TRBV5-5; abundance: few; d_gene: TRBD1; j_gene: TRBJ2-2
CDR3nt: TGCAGCGTTGACGGCCTGGGGGAGACCCAGTACTTC; CDR3aa: CSVDGLGETQYF; v_gene: TRBV29-1; abundance: few; d_gene: -; j_gene: TRBJ2-5
CDR3nt: TGCAGTGCTAGAGAAACAGGGAGGTGGGGCACAGATACGCAGTATTTT; CDR3aa: CSARETGRWGTDTQYF; v_gene: TRBV20-1; abundance: -; d_gene: -; j_gene: TRBJ2-3
CDR3nt: TGCAGTGCCCGACACCCTAGCACAGATACGCAGTATTTT; CDR3aa: CSARHPSTDTQYF; v_gene: TRBV20-1; abundance: -; d_gene: -; j_gene: TRBJ2-3
CDR3nt: TGTGCCAGCAGTTACGAGGGGCTCCCTAATGAAAAACTGTTTTTT; CDR3aa: CASSYEGLPNEKLFF; v_gene: TRBV6-5; abundance: few; d_gene: -; j_gene: TRBJ1-4
CDR3nt: TGCAGCGTAGGGACAGCAAATCAGCCCCAGCATTTT; CDR3aa: CSVGTANQPQHF; v_gene: TRBV29-1; abundance: -; d_gene: TRBD1; j_gene: TRBJ1-5
CDR3nt: TGTGCCAGCAGCGGAACGGGGGTTACTTACGAGCAGTACTTC; CDR3aa: CASSGTGVTYEQYF; v_gene: TRBV5-6; abundance: -; d_gene: -; j_gene: TRBJ2-7
CDR3nt: TGTGCCAGCTCGGGCGCCCGCGGTAATGAAAAACTGTTTTTT; CDR3aa: CASSGARGNEKLFF; v_gene: TRBV2; abundance: -; d_gene: -; j_gene: TRBJ1-4
CDR3nt: TGCAGCGGGACAGGGGTTACTGGAAACACCATATATTTT; CDR3aa: CSGTGVTGNTIYF; v_gene: TRBV29-1; abundance: -; d_gene: TRBD1; j_gene: TRBJ1-3
CDR3nt: TGCGCCAGCAGCCAAGATTTGGAGGCCTACGAGCAGTACTTC; CDR3aa: CASSQDLEAYEQYF; v_gene: TRBV4-3; abundance: few; d_gene: -; j_gene: TRBJ2-7
CDR3nt: TGCAGTGCTAGCATAAGGGGGGTTATTCAAGAGACCCAGTACTTC; CDR3aa: CSASIRGVIQETQYF; v_gene: TRBV20-1; abundance: -; d_gene: -; j_gene: TRBJ2-5
CDR3nt: TGTGCCAGCGGTTATCCAGACTATGGCTACACCTTC; CDR3aa: CASGYPDYGYTF; v_gene: TRBV12-3/TRBV12-4; abundance: -; d_gene: -; j_gene: TRBJ1-2
CDR3nt: TGCAGTGCTAGGGAAACAGGGAGTAACGAGCAGTACTTC; CDR3aa: CSARETGSNEQYF; v_gene: TRBV20-1; abundance: -; d_gene: -; j_gene: TRBJ2-7
CDR3nt: TGCGCCAGCAGCCAAGACGACGCAGGCCGAAACTATGGCTACACCTTC; CDR3aa: CASSQDDAGRNYGYTF; v_gene: TRBV4-3; abundance: few; d_gene: -; j_gene: TRBJ1-2
CDR3nt: TGTGCCAGCAGCTTGACCGGGACAGGGAGAACTGAAGCTTTCTTT; CDR3aa: CASSLTGTGRTEAFF; v_gene: TRBV7-3; abundance: -; d_gene: TRBD1; j_gene: TRBJ1-1
CDR3nt: TGCGCCAGCAGCTTGGGACTAGGCCATCGGGAGCAGTTCTTC; CDR3aa: CASSLGLGHREQFF; v_gene: TRBV5-1; abundance: -; d_gene: -; j_gene: TRBJ2-1
CDR3nt: TGCAGTGGTCAGAATCGGGACAGGGGGCTGTACGAGCAGTACTTC; CDR3aa: CSGQNRDRGLYEQYF; v_gene: TRBV20-1; abundance: once; d_gene: TRBD1; j_gene: TRBJ2-7
CDR3nt: TGTGCCAGCAGCCACAGGACAGCAGAACAGTTCTTC; CDR3aa: CASSHRTAEQFF; v_gene: TRBV3-1; abundance: -; d_gene: -; j_gene: TRBJ2-1
CDR3nt: TGTGCCAGCAGCTTAGCAGGGGTCGGATCCTACGAGCAGTACTTC; CDR3aa: CASSLAGVGSYEQYF; v_gene: TRBV7-8; abundance: few; d_gene: -; j_gene: TRBJ2-7
CDR3nt: TGTGCCAGCAGGCCGGGGTTGACCGGGGAGCTGTTTTTT; CDR3aa: CASRPGLTGELFF; v_gene: TRBV2; abundance: few; d_gene: -; j_gene: TRBJ2-2
CDR3nt: TGTGCCAGCTCACTGACGGACCCTAACTATGGCTACACCTTC; CDR3aa: CASSLTDPNYGYTF; v_gene: TRBV18; abundance: -; d_gene: -; j_gene: TRBJ1-2
CDR3nt: TGTGCCAGCAGCTTAGAATGGCCCGCCGGGGAGCTGTTTTTT; CDR3aa: CASSLEWPAGELFF; v_gene: TRBV7-6; abundance: -; d_gene: -; j_gene: TRBJ2-2
CDR3nt: TGTGCCACCCCGGGACTAGGGCCCTACGAGCAGTACTTC; CDR3aa: CATPGLGPYEQYF; v_gene: TRBV21-1; abundance: -; d_gene: -; j_gene: TRBJ2-7
CDR3nt: TGTGCCAGCAGCCGGGGGTCCGGACCAATCTACAATGAGCAGTTCTTC; CDR3aa: CASSRGSGPIYNEQFF; v_gene: TRBV5-5; abundance: -; d_gene: -; j_gene: TRBJ2-1
CDR3nt: TGCAGTGCTAGAGCGTGGGGAGTAACTGGAAACACCATATATTTT; CDR3aa: CSARAWGVTGNTIYF; v_gene: TRBV20-1; abundance: -; d_gene: -; j_gene: TRBJ1-3
CDR3nt: TGTGCCAGCAGCAAAGAGGGGCAGGGGAATCAGCCCCAGCATTTT; CDR3aa: CASSKEGQGNQPQHF; v_gene: TRBV21-1; abundance: few; d_gene: -; j_gene: TRBJ1-5
CDR3nt: TGTGCCAGCAGTTTTCACCGGGGGTACAACACCGGGGAGCTGTTTTTT; CDR3aa: CASSFHRGYNTGELFF; v_gene: TRBV12-3/TRBV12-4; abundance: -; d_gene: -; j_gene: TRBJ2-2
CDR3nt: TGCGCCAACAGCCAAGACCCCCACACAGATACGCAGTATTTT; CDR3aa: CANSQDPHTDTQYF; v_gene: TRBV4-3; abundance: once; d_gene: -; j_gene: TRBJ2-3
CDR3nt: TGTGCCAGCACCCGGGGACTAGCCGCATTCGATGAGCAGTTCTTC; CDR3aa: CASTRGLAAFDEQFF; v_gene: TRBV12-3/TRBV12-4; abundance: -; d_gene: TRBD2; j_gene: TRBJ2-1
CDR3nt: TGTGCCAGCGCACAAGGGATAAGCAACGAGCAGTACTTC; CDR3aa: CASAQGISNEQYF; v_gene: TRBV6-2/TRBV6-3; abundance: few; d_gene: -; j_gene: TRBJ2-7
CDR3nt: TGTGCCAGTAGACGGTTTAACTATGGCTACACCTTC; CDR3aa: CASRRFNYGYTF; v_gene: TRBV6-5; abundance: -; d_gene: -; j_gene: TRBJ1-2
CDR3nt: TGTGCCAGCAGTTTAACAGGACATGAGCAGTTCTTC; CDR3aa: CASSLTGHEQFF; v_gene: TRBV27; abundance: -; d_gene: -; j_gene: TRBJ2-1
CDR3nt: TGCAGTGCTGCGAGGGGCCAGAACACTGAAGCTTTCTTT; CDR3aa: CSAARGQNTEAFF; v_gene: TRBV20-1; abundance: once; d_gene: -; j_gene: TRBJ1-1
CDR3nt: TGTGCCAGCAGTGACCTGAAGGCCCCCTACGAGCAGTACTTC; CDR3aa: CASSDLKAPYEQYF; v_gene: TRBV2; abundance: -; d_gene: -; j_gene: TRBJ2-7
CDR3nt: TGCAGCGCCGACAGGTCAGTGGGGTACAATGAGCAGTTCTTC; CDR3aa: CSADRSVGYNEQFF; v_gene: TRBV29-1; abundance: -; d_gene: -; j_gene: TRBJ2-1
CDR3nt: TGTGCCAGCAGATCGACAGGGGGCCCCACCGGGGAGCTGTTTTTT; CDR3aa: CASRSTGGPTGELFF; v_gene: TRBV6-1; abundance: -; d_gene: TRBD1; j_gene: TRBJ2-2
CDR3nt: TGCGCCAGCAGCTTTACAGGTTTACATGAGCAGTTCTTC; CDR3aa: CASSFTGLHEQFF; v_gene: TRBV5-1; abundance: many; d_gene: -; j_gene: TRBJ2-1